Here is one T cell receptor beta chain with its context. The data are from a study of blood T cell repertoires in COVID-19. The wider study: The United States, Italy and Spain were the sources of the acute and convalescent COVID-19 samples. PBMCs, B-cell-depleted T cells, or T cells provided the cDNA or gDNA that made up the material.

Only in-frame clones appear in the TCRdb table, and some are missing; sequencing was by immunoSEQ multiplex PCR. The table lists about 160,000 clones, around 83% of them singletons. This CDR3 comprises 16 residues. CDR1 is SGHRS and CDR2 is YFSETQ in the germline V gene. Germline trimming cut 4 bases from V and 5 bases from J; bases unmatched to any gene: 6. This clonotype originated in a man aged 70-80 years who had recovered from COVID-19. The sequenced sample consisted of peripheral blood. The chain uses TRBV5-1 and TRBJ2-7, with 16 bases lining up with TRBD2. The CDR3, as DNA: TGCGCCAGCAGCAAGGGACTAGCGGGAGGGCACGACGAGCAGTACTTC. Translated: CASSKGLAGGHDEQYF.